Here is one T cell receptor (beta chain) with its context. Its antigen is not identified. The sample belongs to a study of T cell responses to AZD1222 COVID-19 vaccine. J was trimmed by 5 bases and V by 2 bases; bases with no gene match: 11. Germline V gene lookup returns CDR1 LGHDT and CDR2 YNNKEL (reference sequence). This CDR3 region has 18 residues. TCRdb's copy holds only in-frame clones and misses some; the assay was immunoSEQ multiplex PCR. The data show under 50,000 clones, roughly 89% seen once. Notes on the study in general: Repertoire collection took place solely once the T cell response had peaked. It should be noted that donors were predominantly white British and more often female, and clonal diversity was possibly underestimated. Breadth and depth of Spike-specific TCRs rose after two AZD1222 doses.

The sequencing used peripheral blood, collected 28 days after the second AZD1222 dose. The chain is built from TRBV3-1 (or the pseudogene TRBV3-2) and TRBJ2-7, with TRBD2 matching 14 bases. The sequence was obtained from an adult who received the AZD1222 COVID-19 vaccine. CDR3 DNA sequence: TGTGCCAGCAGCCAATGGGGGGGACTAGCGGGAGCGTCCCACGAGCAGTACTTC. Residues: CASSQWGGLAGASHEQYF.